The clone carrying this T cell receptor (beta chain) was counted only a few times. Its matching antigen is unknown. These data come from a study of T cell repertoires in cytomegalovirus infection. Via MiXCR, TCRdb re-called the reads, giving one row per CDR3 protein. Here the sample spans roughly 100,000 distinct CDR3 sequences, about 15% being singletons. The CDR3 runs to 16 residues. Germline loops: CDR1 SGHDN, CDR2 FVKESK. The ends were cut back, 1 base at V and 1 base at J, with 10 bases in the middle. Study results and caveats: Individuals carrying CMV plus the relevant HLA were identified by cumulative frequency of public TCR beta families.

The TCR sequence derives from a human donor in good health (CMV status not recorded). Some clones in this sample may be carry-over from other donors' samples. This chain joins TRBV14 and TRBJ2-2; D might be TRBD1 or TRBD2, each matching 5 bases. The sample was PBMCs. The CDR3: CASSQVGTGNTGELFF. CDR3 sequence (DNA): TGTGCCAGCAGCCAAGTTGGGACGGGGAACACCGGGGAGCTGTTTTTT. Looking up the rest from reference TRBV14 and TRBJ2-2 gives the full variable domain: EAGVTQFPSHSVIEKGQTVTLRCDPISGHDNLYWYRRVMGKEIKFLLHFVKESKQDESGMPNNRFLAERTGGTYSTLKVQPAELEDSGVYFCASSQVGTGNTGELFFGEGSRLTVL.